The 22 T cell receptor beta chains below come from one sample, sequenced in a study of shared T cell receptors in the human thymus. Sequencing used immunoSEQ multiplex PCR; TCRdb keeps in-frame clones, though not all of them. The sample consists of hundreds of thousands of clones, around 85% of them appearing once. This sample was also put to use in a study of human thymus T cells.

The source material was thymocytes. These receptor sequences come from a girl in the first two years of life with a congenital heart defect.

The chain combines TRBV6-6 with TRBJ1-1, with 7 bases fitting TRBD1. Germline V gene data show CDR1 as MNHNY and CDR2 as SVGAGI (reference sequence). Losses at the gene ends were 5 bases for V and 14 bases for J; bases not matched to a gene: 8. The CDR3 runs 11 residues. The CDR3 sequence: CASSQSGGGFF. The CDR3 bases are TGTGCCAGCAGTCAGTCAGGGGGAGGATTCTTT.

The rearrangement links TRBV10-1 to TRBJ1-6; 10 bases fit TRBD1. The CDR3 runs to 14 residues. J lost 8 bases, V lost 5 bases, and 3 bases had no gene match. Per the germline V gene, CDR1 is WNHNN and CDR2 is SYGVQD (reference sequence). The CDR3 DNA is TGCGCCAGCAGTAAAGGGACAGGGGATTCACCCCTCCACTTT. This translates into CASSKGTGDSPLHF.

DNA of the CDR3: TGTGCCAGCAGCTACTTAGCGGGGGGGCGGAAGGGCTACAATGAGCAGTTCTTC. Protein: CASSYLAGGRKGYNEQFF. The chain couples TRBV13 to TRBJ2-1; the match to TRBD2 covers 11 bases. Germline V gene data show CDR1 as PRHDT and CDR2 as FYEKMQ (reference sequence). V dropped 4 bases and J dropped 3; count of bases not matched to a gene: 11. The CDR3 is made up of 18 amino acids.

This clone showed up just once. The chain uses TRBV9 and TRBJ1-1, with TRBD1 matching over 9 bases. Germline CDR1 is SGDLS and CDR2 is YYNGEE. The junction had 10 bases not matched to a gene; V was cut back by 4 bases and J by 6 bases. CDR3 length equals 15 residues. The CDR3 DNA sequence: TGTGCCAGCAGCCACACACAGGGGGCATCGGCTGAAGCTTTCTTT. This gives the protein CASSHTQGASAEAFF. The variable domain in full, with the rest retrieved from reference TRBV9 and TRBJ1-1, is DSGVTQTPKHLITATGQRVTLRCSPRSGDLSVYWYQQSLDQGLQFLIQYYNGEERAKGNILERFSAQQFPDLHSELNLSSLELGDSALYFCASSHTQGASAEAFFGQGTRLTVV.

The chain joins TRBV7-9 to TRBJ1-3; D is uncertain. V was trimmed by 6 bases and J by 1 base, leaving 7 bases between them. Germline V gene data show CDR1 as SEHNR and CDR2 as FQNEAQ (reference sequence). The length of the CDR3 is 13 residues. CDR3 protein: CASRVLSGNTIYF. The CDR3 nucleotides are TGTGCCAGCAGGGTTCTATCTGGAAACACCATATATTTT.

The chain carries TRBV7-9 and TRBJ1-1; TRBD1 aligns across 8 bases. Germline V lookup: CDR1 SEHNR, CDR2 FQNEAQ (reference sequence). Trimming at V came to 5 bases and at J to 10 bases, leaving 6 bases not matched to a gene. This CDR3 spans 12 amino acids. CDR3 DNA: TGTGCCAGCAGCACAGGGGGTGGGGGAGCTTTCTTT. Amino acids: CASSTGGGGAFF.

The J gene is TRBJ1-1, the V gene TRBV5-1, with 10 bases aligning to TRBD1. The V segment lost 1 base and the J segment 1 base; nucleotides outside the gene matches: 7. The CDR3 length is 17 residues. Germline CDR1 SGHRS, CDR2 YFSETQ. The CDR3 spells CASSLFLWDRGNTEAFF. The DNA of the CDR3 is TGCGCCAGCAGCTTGTTTTTGTGGGACAGGGGGAACACTGAAGCTTTCTTT. The complete variable domain, with remaining parts taken from reference TRBV5-1 and TRBJ1-1, reads KAGVTQTPRYLIKTRGQQVTLSCSPISGHRSVSWYQQTPGQGLQFLFEYFSETQRNKGNFPGRFSGRQFSNSRSEMNVSTLELGDSALYLCASSLFLWDRGNTEAFFGQGTRLTVV.

J is TRBJ1-2 and V is TRBV15; TRBD1 might be the D (5 bases). V was trimmed by 4 bases and J by 6 bases, leaving 18 bases between them. CDR1 and CDR2 from the germline V gene are LNHNV and YYDKDF (reference sequence). CDR3 size: 15 residues. CDR3: CATSTYVQGGHGYTF. The CDR3, as DNA: TGTGCCACCAGCACCTATGTCCAGGGTGGGCATGGCTACACCTTC.

This clone was observed once. The rearrangement uses TRBV6-5 and TRBJ2-2; D gene ambiguous. CDR1 and CDR2 (germline): MNHEY, SVGAGI. This CDR3 has 15 amino acids. V lost 0 bases and J 2 bases, leaving 7 bases between the germline ends. CDR3 sequence: CASSYSGRNTGELFF. CDR3 nucleotide sequence: TGTGCCAGCAGTTACTCGGGCAGAAACACCGGGGAGCTGTTTTTT.

This chain links TRBV5-1 with TRBJ2-1, with D perhaps matching TRBD2 (5 bases). This CDR3 is built from 9 residues. Germline V gene sequence: CDR1 SGHRS, CDR2 YFSETQ. V was pared by 7 bases and J by 12 bases, with 8 bases between. The chain's CDR3 is CASEGGQFF. As DNA, the CDR3 is TGCGCCAGCGAGGGCGGGCAGTTCTTC.

This sequence joins TRBV2 and TRBJ1-2; 8 nucleotides agree with TRBD1. The germline CDR1 and CDR2 sequences are SNHLY and FYNNEI. The CDR3 sequence is 15 residues long. Unmatched junction bases numbered 13, after V lost 8 bases and J lost 5 bases. CDR3 coding DNA: TGTGCCAGCGCGGGGGGGACAGGCGGGGGGTATGGCTACACCTTC. Its protein product is CASAGGTGGGYGYTF.

V usage is TRBV4-1 and J usage is TRBJ1-2, with TRBD1 matching over 10 bases. The CDR3 is made up of 15 amino acids. CDR1 is MGHRA and CDR2 is YSYEKL in the germline V gene. The trim removed 5 bases at V and 6 bases at J, leaving 9 bases unmatched. The CDR3 region has the DNA TGCGCCAGCAGCTATGGGACAGGGGATCGAGATGGCTACACCTTC. Translated: CASSYGTGDRDGYTF.

This sequence joins TRBV19 and TRBJ2-4; D is possibly TRBD1 (5 bases). The germline V gene encodes CDR1 LNHDA and CDR2 SQIVND (reference sequence). The CDR3 has 17 amino acids. Trimming pared 3 bases from V and 3 bases from J, leaving 18 bases between. The CDR3 reads CASSIHSQGKDKNIQYF. The CDR3 DNA sequence: TGTGCCAGTAGTATCCATTCTCAGGGTAAGGACAAAAACATTCAGTACTTC.

The genes are TRBV9 and TRBJ2-7; 9 nucleotides match TRBD1. Looked up from germline, CDR1 is SGDLS and CDR2 is YYNGEE. This CDR3 has 16 amino acids. Trimming cost V 3 bases and J 0 bases; bases outside gene matches: 7. The CDR3, as DNA: TGTGCCAGCAGCGCGCAGGGGACAGGGTCCTCCTACGAGCAGTACTTC. As protein: CASSAQGTGSSYEQYF. The whole variable domain, filled in from reference TRBV9 and TRBJ2-7, reads DSGVTQTPKHLITATGQRVTLRCSPRSGDLSVYWYQQSLDQGLQFLIQYYNGEERAKGNILERFSAQQFPDLHSELNLSSLELGDSALYFCASSAQGTGSSYEQYFGPGTRLTVT.

V is TRBV14 and J is TRBJ1-4; 7 bases are shared with TRBD1. The CDR3 is made up of 16 amino acids. In germline, CDR1 is SGHDN, CDR2 FVKESK. The trim removed 4 bases at V and 5 bases at J, leaving 10 bases unmatched. CDR3 loop: CASSRLVGQKNEKLFF. In nucleotides, the CDR3 is TGTGCCAGCAGCCGATTGGTGGGACAGAAAAATGAAAAACTGTTTTTT. The variable domain in full, with the rest retrieved from reference TRBV14 and TRBJ1-4, is EAGVTQFPSHSVIEKGQTVTLRCDPISGHDNLYWYRRVMGKEIKFLLHFVKESKQDESGMPNNRFLAERTGGTYSTLKVQPAELEDSGVYFCASSRLVGQKNEKLFFGSGTQLSVL.

V and J are TRBV6-1 and TRBJ1-2, with a possible D match to TRBD1 (6 bases). The germline V and J ends were trimmed by 8 bases and 2 bases, with 12 bases remaining between them. Germline CDR1 is MNHNS and CDR2 is SASEGT. This CDR3 comprises 13 residues. In DNA, the CDR3 is TGTGCCAGCGGTGGGACATCGAACTATGGCTACACCTTC. Translation gives CASGGTSNYGYTF.

The rearrangement joins TRBV6-1 to TRBJ1-2, with TRBD1 identical over 8 bases. This CDR3 spans 20 amino acids. Per germline, CDR1 MNHNS and CDR2 SASEGT. J was trimmed by 5 bases and V by 4 bases; bases with no gene match: 24. The CDR3 nucleotides read TGTGCCAGCAGTGTCTGCAATTCCGGGACAGGATATTCCCTAGGGTATGGCTACACCTTC. Translating gives CASSVCNSGTGYSLGYGYTF.

The chain employs TRBV27 and TRBJ1-1, with D perhaps TRBD1 (6 bases). The V gene lost 8 bases and the J gene lost 1 base, with 17 bases spanning the gap. Per the germline V gene, CDR1 is MNHEY and CDR2 is SMNVEV (reference sequence). CDR3 length: 15 amino acids. The CDR3 DNA reads as TGTGCCAGCTGGGAAAAGGGACAATCGAACACTGAAGCTTTCTTT. Protein: CASWEKGQSNTEAFF.

The chain links TRBV7-9 to TRBJ2-3; 7 nucleotides align to TRBD1. The germline CDR1 and CDR2 sequences are SEHNR and FQNEAQ (reference sequence). V was clipped by 3 bases and J by 6 bases; unmatched bases: 21. The CDR3 length is 19 residues. The CDR3 protein is CASSFRGPAWIWLEDTQYF. The CDR3 region has the DNA TGTGCCAGCAGCTTTAGGGGGCCAGCTTGGATATGGTTGGAGGATACGCAGTATTTT. Using reference TRBV7-9 and TRBJ2-3 for the parts outside the CDR3, the full variable domain is DTGVSQNPRHKITKRGQNVTFRCDPISEHNRLYWYRQTLGQGPEFLTYFQNEAQLEKSRLLSDRFSAERPKGSFSTLEIQRTEQGDSAMYLCASSFRGPAWIWLEDTQYFGPGTRLTVL.

V gene TRBV6-1 combines with J gene TRBJ1-1; D remains ambiguous. V gave up 6 bases and J gave up 3 bases, with 17 bases separating them. In germline, CDR1 is MNHNS, CDR2 SASEGT. The CDR3 has 15 amino acids. The CDR3 region is CASSLLEGWYTEAFF. For the CDR3, the DNA is TGTGCCAGCAGCCTATTAGAGGGTTGGTACACTGAAGCTTTCTTT.

The gene calls are TRBV7-6 and TRBJ1-2, with 8 bases matching TRBD1. The CDR3 contains 15 residues. Germline lookup yields CDR1 SGHVS and CDR2 FNYEAQ. The trim removed 2 bases at V and 2 bases at J, leaving 4 bases unmatched. CDR3 in DNA: TGTGCCAGCAGCTTAATACAGGGGGGGAACTATGGCTACACCTTC. Encoded protein: CASSLIQGGNYGYTF.

The rearrangement joins TRBV7-9 to TRBJ1-2; the D gene is possibly TRBD1 (6 bases). The CDR3 extends over 17 amino acids. The germline V and J ends were trimmed by 1 base and 4 bases, with 19 bases remaining between them. Per germline, CDR1 SEHNR and CDR2 FQNEAQ (reference sequence). CDR3: CASSLVWTVKSIYGYTF. The CDR3 DNA reads TGTGCCAGCAGCTTAGTTTGGACAGTAAAGTCCATCTATGGCTACACCTTC.